This T cell receptor beta chain was sequenced for a study of OX40 agonist ivuxolimab in advanced cancers. The germline V gene has CDR1 SGDLS and CDR2 YYNGEE. The CDR3 consists of 14 residues. V lost 2 bases and J lost 8, with 13 bases in between. Generated by immunoSEQ multiplex PCR, the TCRdb table keeps only in-frame clones and is missing some. This sample has 50,000 to 85,000 clones; roughly 90% occur once, and the top ten carry just over 2%. The rearrangement links TRBV9 to TRBJ1-4; D possibly corresponds to TRBD1 (6 bases). The sequences come from CD4+ or CD8+ T cells sorted from blood, collected in a trial of the OX40 agonist ivuxolimab. The sequence derives from an adult with an advanced solid tumor such as melanoma, head and neck, liver or kidney cancer. The CDR3, as DNA: TGTGCCAGCAGCGTCCCGGGACACGGGGAAAAACTGTTTTTT. This gives the protein CASSVPGHGEKLFF. Full variable domain (outside the CDR3, taken from reference TRBV9 and TRBJ1-4): DSGVTQTPKHLITATGQRVTLRCSPRSGDLSVYWYQQSLDQGLQFLIQYYNGEERAKGNILERFSAQQFPDLHSELNLSSLELGDSALYFCASSVPGHGEKLFFGSGTQLSVL.